The source of this TCR beta chain is a study of control samples from healthy donors and cancer patients. Sequenced by immunoSEQ multiplex PCR; TCRdb stores in-frame clones only, minus some. Altogether 50,000 to 70,000 clones are present, approximately 95% being singletons, with the ten largest covering about 1%. This clone was picked up one time. The receptor was derived from a young woman in good health. The specimen sequenced was blood.

The CDR3 loop reads CASSFGQGYGYTF. In DNA, the CDR3 is TGTGCCAGTAGCTTCGGACAGGGCTATGGCTACACCTTC. V and J are TRBV19 and TRBJ1-2; 8 bases map to TRBD1. CDR1 is LNHDA and CDR2 is SQIVND in the germline V gene (reference sequence). This CDR3 contains 13 residues. Trimming removed 6 bases from V and 4 bases from J; junction bases left unmatched: 4.